This TCR beta chain appears in the sequencing data of a study of T cells in Graves' hyperthyroidism and ophthalmopathy (dated by TCRdb to about 2019). Notes on the research overall: Peripheral blood samples were taken at initial diagnosis, before any treatment was given. According to the paper, TCR Vbeta CDR3 sequencing was carried out on about 140 peripheral blood samples, which came from about 45 ophthalmopathy, under 85 hyperthyroidism and approximately 17 progressor patients. In addition, the study compared T-cell repertoires in thyroid tissue and in blood from a handful of Graves' hyperthyroidism patients. To identify TCR V-J signatures that set the groups apart, the researchers used a discovery cohort of more than 95 patients, made up of 43 with Graves' ophthalmopathy and 55 to 65 with stable Graves' hyperthyroidism. Following sampling, methimazole starting at 30 mg daily was given to hyperthyroidism patients, and high-dose intravenous methylprednisolone was given to ophthalmopathy patients. The approximately 95 discovery patients were divided at random into training and test sets in a 7:3 ratio. An independent validation cohort of under 20 hyperthyroidism patients and 17 patients who later progressed to ophthalmopathy tested prospective prediction of ophthalmopathy.

Amplification of TCR beta CDR3 regions was carried out from RNA transcripts. A first-round RT-PCR of the TCR CDR3 used the HTBI primer set with the Qiagen OneStep RT-PCR kit. The libraries were constructed in a second round of multiplex PCR and then size-selected and purified. Sequencing of the libraries was done on an Illumina HiSeq2000 using paired-end 100 bp reads. The published analysis was carried out like this. SOAPnuke was used to process the raw data, removing reads that contained adapters or uncalled bases, had a mean Phred below 15, or lacked an exact match to the constant primer or identifier. COPE v1.2.5 was used to merge the high-quality paired reads, and each unique nucleotide sequence was defined as a clonotype. MiTCR v1.1 was used to align the clonotypes against IMGT TRBV, TRBD and TRBJ reference segments. Only V-J combinations with frequency above 0.0001, covering about 99% of repertoires, were analysed. The TCS score was defined as the ratio of F50 (clonal expansion) to E x V (chaos), calculated using BLOSUM62-based TCRdist between CDR3 peptides within each V-J. Welch's t-statistics and random forest reduced roughly 500 V-J features to 13, which were used in a naive Bayes classifier (R e1071). The public reads were run again by TCRdb, first through fastp at Q25 and then through MiXCR, and only productive beta chains were kept. Rows with one shared CDR3 protein collapse into an entry with the most common genes and DNA. These V and J calls originate from TCRdb's pipeline instead of the authors' own analysis. For this sample there are about 740,000 distinct CDR3 sequences; about 14% appear just once. Together, the top ten hold 10% of the sample.

The research as a whole found: In validation, progression to ophthalmopathy was predicted by the model with approximately 67% sensitivity and 72.22% specificity, a median of roughly 6 months before onset. A model built on a 13 V-J signature distinguished ophthalmopathy from stable hyperthyroidism, reaching about 88% sensitivity and about 81% specificity in cross-validation and 80%/75% in testing. Sample size was not statistically predetermined, and blinding of investigators to group allocation was not performed. Blood samples also contained most of the expanded thyroid clonotypes (frequency above 0.001), which suggests that blood repertoires may reflect thyroid immune responses.

Graves' hyperthyroidism was defined as stable when no progression to ophthalmopathy occurred over 18 months of follow-up. The hyperthyroidism patients were between 18 and 65 years old and newly diagnosed, with a disease duration of less than 2 months. Exclusion was applied to patients with uncontrolled infections, other autoimmune diseases, pregnancy or lactation. Diagnoses were based on clinical symptoms, serum thyroxine and TRAb, thyroid ultrasound and orbital computed tomography. PBMCs were separated from over 9 ml of fresh peripheral blood using Ficoll-Paque density gradient centrifugation. Total RNA was extracted with Trizol reagent, and quality was checked on an Agilent 2100 Bioanalyzer. Relative to germline, V is missing 0 bases and J is missing 1 base, with 4 bases of the junction outside any gene match. CDR1 and CDR2 are read off the germline V gene (reference sequence) as DFQATT and SNEGSKA. Including the terminal cysteine and phenylalanine, the CDR3 comprises 16 residues. Only the CDR3 part of the read is kept: 48 bases, read in frame from the first base.

This clonotype has at least ten counts. Its antigen has not been determined. Per-nucleotide qualities are absent, and no much larger clonotype sits a single base away. The rearranged segments are TRBV20-1 and TRBJ2-1, and TRBD2 matches 9 of the central bases. The sample comprised blood. This receptor was obtained from a woman between 18 and 29 years old with Graves' hyperthyroidism. This receptor has the CDR3 CSAREETSGSYNEQFF. The DNA is TGCAGTGCTAGAGAAGAGACTAGCGGATCCTACAATGAGCAGTTCTTC.